These T cell receptor delta chains were read from a single sample in a study of Vδ1+ human thymocytes. TCRdb reanalysed the multiplex PCR reads via CATT. The sample has over 65,000 delta-chain clones, about 30% seen once; the top ten hold 0.2% to 0.3%. Input material: Vdelta1+ gamma-delta thymocytes from the thymus. These receptors came from a boy under two years old who had congenital heart surgery. Both conserved end residues are part of each CDR3. A D gene is named only where the DNA matches it firmly.

d_call	j_call	cdr3_length	v_call	cdr3_aa
TRDD3	TRDJ1	19	TRDV1	CALGELLGGLGSYTDKLIF
TRDD3	TRDJ1	21	TRDV1	CALGERDFPQRTGGNTDKLIF
TRDD3	TRDJ1	19	TRDV2	CACDAPFYWGVLLTDKLIF
NA	TRDJ1	12	TRDV1	CALGELSPKLIF
NA	TRDJ1	20	TRDV1	CALGEPRVREGEGDTNKLIF
TRDD3	TRDJ1	15	TRDV1	CALGSCARGYGRLIF
TRDD3	TRDJ1	21	TRDV1	CALGEGNLLLGREGYTDKLIF
NA	TRDJ1	15	TRDV1	CALGELVWDTDKLIF
TRDD3	TRDJ1	20	TRDV1	CALGELSFLPVGIRSDKLIF
NA	TRDJ1	21	TRDV1	CALGEALKGGHKSFFTDKLIF
TRDD3	TRDJ1	21	TRDV1	CALGENNVPFYWGPYTDKLIF
NA	TRDJ1	15	TRDV1	CALGTRGVYTDKLIF
NA	TRDJ1	18	TRDV1	CALGEWARGSSYTDKLIF
TRDD3	TRDJ1	22	TRDV1	CALGDPGFLPLLGDTRTDKLIF
TRDD3	TRDJ1	21	TRDV1	CALGEPPNGSNWGLYTDKLIF
TRDD3	TRDJ1	20	TRDV1	CALGELSWGTAAGYSDKLIF
TRDD2	TRDJ1	23	TRDV1	CALGPHPRFLPTWGSLDTDKLIF
NA	TRDJ1	15	TRDV1	CALGELGIHTDKLIF
TRDD3	TRDJ1	19	TRDV2	CACDRVLGDTFPYTDKLIF
TRDD3	TRDJ1	18	TRDV1	CALGELSPNWGTHDKLIF
NA	TRDJ1	15	TRDV1	CALGDIPGGTHKLIF
NA	TRDJ1	16	TRDV1	CALGGTLFPEEGKLIF
TRDD3	TRDJ3	19	TRDV2	CACDTDRGIPSWDTRQMFF
NA	TRDJ1	22	TRDV1	CALGEISFQLGISSFGTDKLIF
TRDD3	TRDJ1	19	TRDV1	CALGSRGVYWGTYTDKLIF
TRDD3	TRDJ1	20	TRDV1	CALGEQASPTVLGDTVKLIF
TRDD2	TRDJ1	18	TRDV1	CALGELPFLIHGADKLIF
TRDD2	TRDJ1	23	TRDV1	CALGDLRPSYDLGAHFDTDKLIF
NA	TRDJ2	18	TRDV2	CACDRTTGRCLRTAQLFF
NA	TRDJ1	19	TRDV1	CALGTLPTILGVHTDKLIF
TRDD3	TRDJ1	18	TRDV1	CALGEASRGIPYTDKLIF
TRDD3	TRDJ1	24	TRDV1	CALGDMFPATYRTGGYPYTDKLIF
NA	TRDJ1	24	TRDV1	CALGESRQSSSNFILRGFTDKLIF
TRDD3	TRDJ1	20	TRDV1	CALGDTYLLLGGYRTDKLIF
NA	TRDJ1	20	TRDV2	CACDTASDCALTRGCLDFIF
TRDD3	TRDJ1	23	TRDV1	CALGERKTIVLGPGPGATDKLIF
NA	TRDJ1	24	TRDV1	CALGALLPTYGILGVTGYTDKLIF
TRDD3	TRDJ1	24	TRDV1	CALGELGLRLLGDTGLFYTDKLIF
TRDD3	TRDJ1	22	TRDV1	CALGEQSSRYWGIPGYTDKLIF
NA	TRDJ1	16	TRDV1	CALGELGTPYTDKPIF
NA	TRDJ1	25	TRDV1	CALGELACIAPRFVRVLARTDKLIF
NA	TRDJ1	15	TRDV1	CALGEPGKAGMELIF